This TCR beta chain was observed in a study of blood T cells in healthy people across ages. The use of a sample-barcoded 5' primer and a J-beta primer mix characterized a second PCR of about 7 to 12 cycles. Each cDNA molecule was tagged by a template-switch adaptor with 12 random nucleotides. Every individual sample yielded 2.5 million or more paired-end reads (each containing CDR3). TCRdb reanalysed the 5' RACE reads using MiXCR and keeps one entry per CDR3 protein. The sample consists of hundreds of thousands of distinct CDR3 sequences, approximately 52% of them appearing once. CDR1 MNHEY and CDR2 SVGAGI come from the germline V gene. The CDR3 totals 14 residues. Trimming removed 6 bases from V and 2 bases from J; junction bases left unmatched: 4.

This chain uses TRBV6-5 with TRBJ1-1; 9 bases map to TRBD1. Sample: blood. The sequence derives from a woman older than 75 in good health. DNA of the CDR3: TGTGCCAGCAGGGCGGGACAGGGAAACACTGAAGCTTTCTTT. This translates into CASRAGQGNTEAFF.